The 28 T cell receptor beta chains given below trace back to one sample, sequenced in a study of blood T cell repertoires in COVID-19. Sequenced by immunoSEQ multiplex PCR; TCRdb stores in-frame clones only, minus some. Counted here are about 120,000 clones, around 85% occurring once; the ten biggest clones make up about 8%. Material for sequencing was peripheral blood. Source of these receptors: a man aged 70 or older who had recovered from COVID-19.

The chain joins TRBV5-6 to TRBJ2-5, with TRBD1 identical over 9 bases. Germline V gene lookup returns CDR1 SGHDT and CDR2 YYEEEE. Trimming at V came to 3 bases and at J to 5 bases, leaving 11 bases not matched to a gene. This CDR3 has 16 amino acids. Here the CDR3 reads CASSYTGTGFRETQYF. Here the CDR3 DNA reads TGTGCCAGCAGCTACACCGGGACAGGGTTCAGGGAGACCCAGTACTTC.

V gene TRBV3-1 (or the pseudogene TRBV3-2) combines with J gene TRBJ2-7; D is possibly TRBD2 (6 bases). The CDR3 spans 17 residues. The ends were cut back, 3 bases at V and 6 bases at J, with 24 bases in the middle. CDR1 LGHDT and CDR2 YNNKEL come from the germline V gene (reference sequence). CDR3 bases: TGTGCCAGCAGCCATGAAAGTAGCCTCGCGGGGTCGAGCGAGCAGTACTTC. Translation: CASSHESSLAGSSEQYF.

The chain carries TRBV3-1 (or the pseudogene TRBV3-2) and TRBJ2-3; D gene uncertain. With 3 bases removed from V and 4 bases from J, the gap between germline ends came to 5 bases. From germline, CDR1 is LGHDT and CDR2 YNNKEL (reference sequence). The CDR3 is made up of 12 amino acids. CDR3 residues: CASSQIADTQYF. The CDR3, as DNA: TGTGCCAGCAGCCAGATAGCAGATACGCAGTATTTT.

This clone has only a few counts. The chain joins TRBV9 to TRBJ2-1; 10 bases line up with TRBD2. V gave up 0 bases and J gave up 1 base; unmatched junction bases: 4. Germline V gene lookup returns CDR1 SGDLS and CDR2 YYNGEE. The CDR3 totals 17 residues. The CDR3 is CASSVEVSGGSYNEQFF. The CDR3 DNA follows: TGTGCCAGCAGCGTAGAAGTTAGCGGGGGGTCCTACAATGAGCAGTTCTTC.

The chain employs TRBV27 and TRBJ2-1; 12 bases map to TRBD1. The CDR3 spans 16 residues. CDR1 and CDR2 (germline): MNHEY, SMNVEV (reference sequence). The ends lost 5 bases at V and 7 bases at J; junction bases unmatched: 9. CDR3 in DNA: TGTGCCAGCAGTCTCCCGGGACAGGGGGCTGTGAATGAGCAGTTCTTC. Amino acid sequence: CASSLPGQGAVNEQFF.

The rearrangement links TRBV11-2 to TRBJ2-2, with 8 bases identical to TRBD1. CDR1 and CDR2 from the germline V gene are SGHAT and FQNNGV. This CDR3 region has 16 residues. Unmatched junction bases numbered 9, after V lost 3 bases and J lost 6 bases. DNA for the CDR3: TGTGCCAGCAGCTTTCCCGGACAGGGAAAACCCGGGGAGCTGTTTTTT. Its translation: CASSFPGQGKPGELFF. The complete variable domain, with remaining parts taken from reference TRBV11-2 and TRBJ2-2, reads EAGVAQSPRYKIIEKRQSVAFWCNPISGHATLYWYQQILGQGPKLLIQFQNNGVVDDSQLPKDRFSAERLKGVDSTLKIQPAKLEDSAVYLCASSFPGQGKPGELFFGEGSRLTVL.

The rearrangement links TRBV28 to TRBJ2-7; a possible D gene is TRBD2 (7 bases). Trimming stripped 2 bases from V and 7 bases from J, with 18 bases between. Germline values: CDR1 MDHEN, CDR2 SYDVKM. The CDR3 length is 15 residues. This CDR3 reads CASSLGGGVPNEQYF. In DNA, the CDR3 is TGTGCCAGCAGTTTAGGGGGGGGCGTCCCGAATGAGCAGTACTTC.

This chain connects TRBV6-6 to TRBJ2-1; TRBD2 aligns across 12 bases. This CDR3 spans 16 amino acids. With V trimmed by 6 bases and J by 7 bases, 10 bases remained unmatched. Per the germline V gene, CDR1 is MNHNY and CDR2 is SVGAGI (reference sequence). CDR3: CASSSLGLAGGNEQFF. CDR3 DNA: TGTGCCAGCAGCTCCCTCGGGCTAGCGGGGGGGAATGAGCAGTTCTTC.

The chain employs TRBV24-1 and TRBJ2-5; TRBD1 might be the D (6 bases). Germline V gives CDR1 KGHDR, CDR2 SFDVKD. CDR3 length equals 14 residues. V was cut by 4 bases and J by 3 bases, with 11 bases left in between. CDR3 in DNA: TGTGCCACCAGTGAACCCAGGGGTGAAGAGACCCAGTACTTC. Residues: CATSEPRGEETQYF.

The V gene is TRBV28, the J gene TRBJ1-1; a possible D gene is TRBD1 (5 bases). Germline V gene sequence: CDR1 MDHEN, CDR2 SYDVKM. V was cut by 7 bases and J by 4 bases, with 19 bases left in between. There are 15 residues in the CDR3. The CDR3 region is CASTPGQGTTTEAFF. The CDR3 bases are TGTGCCAGCACCCCCGGGCAGGGAACCACCACTGAAGCTTTCTTT. The full variable domain, in which reference TRBV28 and TRBJ1-1 provide the parts outside the CDR3, is DVKVTQSSRYLVKRTGEKVFLECVQDMDHENMFWYRQDPGLGLRLIYFSYDVKMKEKGDIPEGYSVSREKKERFSLILESASTNQTSMYLCASTPGQGTTTEAFFGQGTRLTVV.

V usage is TRBV6-5 and J usage is TRBJ1-1; the D gene is possibly TRBD1 (6 bases). Germline V gives CDR1 MNHEY, CDR2 SVGAGI. The CDR3 contains 13 residues. Trimming removed 5 bases at V and 5 bases at J, with 12 bases between. CDR3 in amino acids: CASSTERGTEAFF. The CDR3 DNA sequence: TGTGCCAGCAGTACTGAGAGGGGGACTGAAGCTTTCTTT.

The chain combines TRBV21-1 with TRBJ1-4. TRBV21-1 is deemed a pseudogene. There are 16 residues in the CDR3. CDR3 sequence: CASSGGRGGGGEKLFF. Written as DNA, the CDR3 is TGTGCCAGCAGCGGAGGAAGGGGGGGCGGTGGTGAAAAACTGTTTTTT.

The CDR3 region has the DNA TGTGCCAGCATTTCAGGGCTTGACAATTCACCCCTCCACTTT. Its translation is CASISGLDNSPLHF. The chain recombines TRBV2 with TRBJ1-6, with D possibly matching TRBD1 (5 bases). CDR1 and CDR2 from the germline V gene are SNHLY and FYNNEI. This CDR3 is built from 14 residues. Trimming removed 7 bases at V and 7 bases at J, with 14 bases between.

This clone has only one observation. The V call is TRBV6-9, the J call TRBJ2-7; D possibly corresponds to TRBD2 (5 bases). The CDR3 spans 15 residues. In germline, CDR1 is MNHGY, CDR2 SVAAGI. V lost 2 bases, J lost 2 bases, and 13 bases lay in between. CDR3 amino acids: CASSYPRAATYEQYF. The CDR3 DNA sequence: TGTGCCAGCAGTTATCCGAGGGCAGCCACCTACGAGCAGTACTTC.

This chain links TRBV5-1 with TRBJ2-2; no definite D call. This CDR3 comprises 13 residues. V lost 2 bases and J 4 bases, leaving 6 bases between the germline ends. Germline V gene data show CDR1 as SGHRS and CDR2 as YFSETQ. The chain's CDR3 is CASSFGFTGELFF. CDR3 coding DNA: TGCGCCAGCAGCTTCGGGTTCACCGGGGAGCTGTTTTTT.

This chain uses TRBV7-9 with TRBJ1-1, with 10 positions matching TRBD1. The CDR3 is 14 residues long. After removal of 6 bases from V and 3 bases from J, the junction contained 4 bases not matched to a gene. Germline V lookup: CDR1 SEHNR, CDR2 FQNEAQ (reference sequence). Here the CDR3 DNA reads TGTGCCAGCAGGTACGGGACAGGGGACACTGAAGCTTTCTTT. As protein: CASRYGTGDTEAFF.

This clone was detected once. The CDR3 is CASSGGRADTQYF. CDR3 in DNA: TGTGCCAGCAGTGGCGGGAGGGCAGATACGCAGTATTTT. The chain carries TRBV2 and TRBJ2-3; 9 nucleotides line up with TRBD2. The CDR3 runs 13 residues. CDR1 and CDR2 (germline): SNHLY, FYNNEI. The ends lost 4 bases at V and 4 bases at J; junction bases unmatched: 0.

The V gene is TRBV3-1 (or the pseudogene TRBV3-2), the J gene TRBJ2-7; 10 nucleotides align to TRBD1. The CDR3 is made up of 16 amino acids. With V trimmed by 2 bases and J by 3 bases, 7 bases remained unmatched. From germline, CDR1 is LGHDT and CDR2 YNNKEL (reference sequence). CDR3 amino acids: CASSQSRDRGNYEQYF. CDR3 coding DNA: TGTGCCAGCAGCCAAAGTCGGGACAGGGGAAACTACGAGCAGTACTTC.

This clone has just one count. The gene calls are TRBV19 and TRBJ1-6; D gene unclear. The CDR3 sequence is 15 residues long. Germline assignment: CDR1 LNHDA and CDR2 SQIVND (reference sequence). Trimming left V 3 bases short and J 3 bases short, with 9 bases between. Here the CDR3 DNA reads TGTGCCAGTAGTATTTGGGGAGGCTATAATTCACCCCTCCACTTT. It specifies CASSIWGGYNSPLHF.

The CDR3, as DNA: TGTGCCAGCAGTTCCCAGGGCGGGACAGGGAATACGCAGTATTTT. Translating it yields CASSSQGGTGNTQYF. This rearrangement joins TRBV27 to TRBJ2-3, with 9 bases identical to TRBD1. Per germline, CDR1 MNHEY and CDR2 SMNVEV (reference sequence). This CDR3 spans 15 amino acids. With V trimmed by 4 bases and J by 7 bases, 9 bases remained unmatched.

The chain is built from TRBV11-2 and TRBJ1-1; TRBD1 aligns across 7 bases. CDR3 length equals 13 residues. Germline assignment: CDR1 SGHAT and CDR2 FQNNGV. Trimming at V came to 0 bases and at J to 10 bases, leaving 5 bases not matched to a gene. The DNA of the CDR3 is TGTGCCAGCAGCTTAGAAGGGGGCGGTCGAGCTTTCTTT. Encoded protein: CASSLEGGGRAFF.

The V gene is TRBV4-1, the J gene TRBJ2-7; D is undetermined. In germline, CDR1 is MGHRA, CDR2 YSYEKL. CDR3 length equals 14 residues. Trimming removed 4 bases from V and 5 bases from J, with 15 bases in between. The CDR3 is CASSPDTHNDEQYF. CDR3 coding DNA: TGCGCCAGCAGCCCCGACACCCACAACGACGAGCAGTACTTC.

V is TRBV11-2 and J is TRBJ1-2; D is perhaps TRBD1 (6 bases). CDR3 size: 14 residues. V was shortened by 5 bases and J by 4 bases, with 14 bases between the two germline ends. Per the germline V gene, CDR1 is SGHAT and CDR2 is FQNNGV. The CDR3 region is CASSKQGWGYGYTF. The CDR3 region has the DNA TGTGCCAGCAGCAAACAGGGTTGGGGCTATGGCTACACCTTC.

The chain recombines TRBV9 with TRBJ1-2; 7 bases are shared with TRBD1. The germline V gene encodes CDR1 SGDLS and CDR2 YYNGEE. The CDR3 sequence is 13 residues long. The V gene end was trimmed by 4 bases and the J gene end by 10 bases; junction bases not matched to a gene: 10. This chain's CDR3 is CASSPTGQSSYTF. Here the CDR3 DNA reads TGTGCCAGCAGCCCGACGGGACAGTCGTCCTACACCTTC.

The J gene is TRBJ1-6, the V gene TRBV7-9, with D hard to call. In germline, CDR1 is SEHNR, CDR2 FQNEAQ (reference sequence). V was clipped by 5 bases and J by 7 bases, with 6 bases between them. The CDR3 is made up of 12 amino acids. The CDR3 region has the DNA TGTGCCAGCAGCCGCCAGAATTCACCCCTCCACTTT. Protein: CASSRQNSPLHF. Filled out from reference TRBV7-9 and TRBJ1-6, the complete variable domain reads DTGVSQNPRHKITKRGQNVTFRCDPISEHNRLYWYRQTLGQGPEFLTYFQNEAQLEKSRLLSDRFSAERPKGSFSTLEIQRTEQGDSAMYLCASSRQNSPLHFGNGTRLTVT.

The chain combines TRBV29-1 with TRBJ2-1; TRBD1 agrees at 9 bases. V shed 3 bases and J 4 bases; nucleotides not matched to a gene: 4. The CDR3 runs to 14 residues. Germline values: CDR1 SQVTM, CDR2 ANQGSEA. The CDR3 protein is CSVEEGQGYNEQFF. The CDR3 coding sequence is TGCAGCGTTGAGGAGGGACAGGGTTACAATGAGCAGTTCTTC.

The chain employs TRBV11-3 and TRBJ1-2, with a possible D match to TRBD1 (6 bases). V lost 5 bases and J lost 6, with 13 bases in between. Germline lookup yields CDR1 SGHNT and CDR2 YENEEA. The CDR3 has 13 residues. CDR3: CASSGRAGDGYTF. The CDR3 DNA sequence: TGTGCCAGCAGCGGCAGGGCAGGGGATGGCTACACCTTC.

This clone was seen only once. This chain uses TRBV28 with TRBJ1-6, with TRBD1 matching 8 bases. Germline values: CDR1 MDHEN, CDR2 SYDVKM. The CDR3 contains 14 residues. Trimming took 8 bases from V and 11 from J; bases not matched to a gene: 11. This CDR3 is CASYPGQGTTPLHF. In DNA, the CDR3 is TGTGCCAGCTATCCCGGACAGGGTACCACACCCCTCCACTTT.